The entry below gives a single T cell receptor (beta chain) sequence along with its context. This specimen comes from a study of shared clonotypes between healthy human individuals. Study in general: CD4 naive cells filled three plates per donor, CD4 memory three, CD8 naive two and CD8 memory one.

Germline CDR1 is SGHRS and CDR2 is YFSETQ. There are 15 residues in the CDR3. V shed 0 bases, J shed 5 bases, and the junction held 6 bases outside the gene matches. Authors' data handling: For the immunoSEQ data, sequences were junction-only without quality scores, so filtering differed. Produced via immunoSEQ multiplex PCR; TCRdb's table is partial and in-frame only. D and trimming were read from the DNA, whereas the V and J calls and clone size are those reported in that table. The sample includes hundreds of thousands of clones, under 80% seen only once; the top ten take over 1.5%. The V gene is TRBV5-1, the J gene TRBJ2-3, with TRBD1 identical over 7 bases. Specimen: memory CD4+ T cells sorted from blood. Described subset: CD45RA-negative fraction. This clonotype originated in a woman aged 25 to 39 in good health. DNA for the CDR3: TGCGCCAGCAGCTTGGCCCCCGGGACAGAAGATACGCAGTATTTT. It encodes CASSLAPGTEDTQYF.